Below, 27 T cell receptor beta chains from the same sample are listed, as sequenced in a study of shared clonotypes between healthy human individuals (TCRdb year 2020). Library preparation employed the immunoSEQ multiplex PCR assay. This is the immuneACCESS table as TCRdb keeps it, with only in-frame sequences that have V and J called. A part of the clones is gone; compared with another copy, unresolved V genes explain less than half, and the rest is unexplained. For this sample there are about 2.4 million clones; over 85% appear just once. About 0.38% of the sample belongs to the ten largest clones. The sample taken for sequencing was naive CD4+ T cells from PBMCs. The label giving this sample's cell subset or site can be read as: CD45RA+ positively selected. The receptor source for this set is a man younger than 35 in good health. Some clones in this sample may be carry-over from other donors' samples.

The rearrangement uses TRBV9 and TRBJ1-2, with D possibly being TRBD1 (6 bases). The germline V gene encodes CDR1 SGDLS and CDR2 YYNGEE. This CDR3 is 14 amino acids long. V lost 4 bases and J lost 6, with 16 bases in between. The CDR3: CASSLTDRTNGYTF. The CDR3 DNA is TGTGCCAGCAGCTTAACTGACAGGACCAATGGCTACACCTTC.

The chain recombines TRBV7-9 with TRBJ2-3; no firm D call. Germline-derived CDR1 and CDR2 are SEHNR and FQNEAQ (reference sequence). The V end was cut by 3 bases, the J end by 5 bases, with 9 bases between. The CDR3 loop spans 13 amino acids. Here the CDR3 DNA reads TGTGCCAGCAGCTTGGCAGTTCAAGATACGCAGTATTTT. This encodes CASSLAVQDTQYF.

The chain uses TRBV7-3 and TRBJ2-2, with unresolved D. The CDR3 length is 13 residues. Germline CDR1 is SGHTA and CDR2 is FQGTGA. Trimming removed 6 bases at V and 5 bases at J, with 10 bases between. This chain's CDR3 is CASRDVLTGELFF. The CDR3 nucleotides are TGTGCCAGCAGGGACGTGTTGACCGGGGAGCTGTTTTTT. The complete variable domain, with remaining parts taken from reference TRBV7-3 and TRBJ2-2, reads GAGVSQTPSNKVTEKGKYVELRCDPISGHTALYWYRQSLGQGPEFLIYFQGTGAADDSGLPNDRFFAVRPEGSVSTLKIQRTERGDSAVYLCASRDVLTGELFFGEGSRLTVL.

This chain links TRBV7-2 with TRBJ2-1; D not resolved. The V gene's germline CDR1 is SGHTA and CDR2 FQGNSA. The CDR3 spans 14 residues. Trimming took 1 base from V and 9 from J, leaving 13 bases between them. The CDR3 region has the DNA TGTGCCAGCAGCTTAGTTGTACTCATTGGTGAGCAGTTCTTC. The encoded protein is CASSLVVLIGEQFF. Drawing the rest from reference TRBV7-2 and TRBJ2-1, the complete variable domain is GAGVSQSPSNKVTEKGKDVELRCDPISGHTALYWYRQSLGQGLEFLIYFQGNSAPDKSGLPSDRFSAERTGGSVSTLTIQRTQQEDSAVYLCASSLVVLIGEQFFGPGTRLTVL.

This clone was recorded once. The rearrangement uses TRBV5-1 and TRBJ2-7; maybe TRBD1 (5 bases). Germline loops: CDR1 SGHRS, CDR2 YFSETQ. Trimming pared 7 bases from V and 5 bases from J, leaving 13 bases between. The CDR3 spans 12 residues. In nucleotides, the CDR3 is TGCGCCAGCGTAGGACAAACGGACGAGCAGTACTTC. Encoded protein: CASVGQTDEQYF.

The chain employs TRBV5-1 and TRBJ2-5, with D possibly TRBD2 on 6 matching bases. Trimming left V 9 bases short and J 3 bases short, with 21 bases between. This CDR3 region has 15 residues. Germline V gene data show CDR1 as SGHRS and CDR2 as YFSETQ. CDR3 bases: TGCGCCACCAACGGCCGGGGGTCCCCAGAAGAGACCCAGTACTTC. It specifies CATNGRGSPEETQYF.

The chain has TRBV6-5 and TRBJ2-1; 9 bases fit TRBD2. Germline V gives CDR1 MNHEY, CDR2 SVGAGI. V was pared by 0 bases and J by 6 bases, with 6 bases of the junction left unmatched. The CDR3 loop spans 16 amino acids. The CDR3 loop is CASSYSSSGDSNEQFF. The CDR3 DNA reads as TGTGCCAGCAGTTACTCGTCTAGCGGGGACTCCAATGAGCAGTTCTTC.

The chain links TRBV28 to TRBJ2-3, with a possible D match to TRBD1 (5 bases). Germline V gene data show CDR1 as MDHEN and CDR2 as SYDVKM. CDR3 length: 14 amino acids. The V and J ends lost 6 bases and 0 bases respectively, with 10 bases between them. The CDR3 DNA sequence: TGTGCCAGCAGGGCAGGGCTTAGCACAGATACGCAGTATTTT. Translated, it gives CASRAGLSTDTQYF.

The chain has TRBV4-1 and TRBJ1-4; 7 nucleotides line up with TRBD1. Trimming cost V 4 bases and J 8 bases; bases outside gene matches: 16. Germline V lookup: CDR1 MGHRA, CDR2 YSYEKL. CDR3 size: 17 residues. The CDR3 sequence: CASSLIGGDRVIEKLFF. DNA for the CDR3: TGCGCCAGCAGCCTCATCGGTGGCGACAGGGTTATCGAAAAACTGTTTTTT.

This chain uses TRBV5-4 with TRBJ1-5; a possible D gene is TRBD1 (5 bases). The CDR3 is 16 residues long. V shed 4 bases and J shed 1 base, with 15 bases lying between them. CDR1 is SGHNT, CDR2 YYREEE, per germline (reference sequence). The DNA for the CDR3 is TGTGCCAGCAGCAAGGGACCCCCGGGCAGCAATCAGCCCCAGCATTTT. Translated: CASSKGPPGSNQPQHF.

The CDR3 region is CASSPWAPSEAFF. The CDR3 DNA is TGTGCCAGCAGCCCATGGGCGCCGTCCGAAGCTTTCTTT. V gene TRBV27 combines with J gene TRBJ1-1; unclear D gene. Per the germline V gene, CDR1 is MNHEY and CDR2 is SMNVEV (reference sequence). The CDR3 totals 13 residues. V lost 6 bases, J lost 8 bases, and 16 bases lay in between.

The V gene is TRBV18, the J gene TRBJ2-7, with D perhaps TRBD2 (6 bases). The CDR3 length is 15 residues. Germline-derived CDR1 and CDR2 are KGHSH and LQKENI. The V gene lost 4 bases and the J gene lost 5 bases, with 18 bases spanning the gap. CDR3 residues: CASSRQSGPPDEQYF. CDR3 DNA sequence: TGTGCCAGCTCACGGCAGAGCGGGCCCCCTGACGAGCAGTACTTC.

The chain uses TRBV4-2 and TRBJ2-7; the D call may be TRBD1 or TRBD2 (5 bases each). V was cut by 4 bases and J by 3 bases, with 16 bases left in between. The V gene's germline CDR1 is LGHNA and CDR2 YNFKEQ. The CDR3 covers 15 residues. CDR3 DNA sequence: TGTGCCAGCAGCCTGGGGGTAGGGAAGGACTACGAGCAGTACTTC. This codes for CASSLGVGKDYEQYF.

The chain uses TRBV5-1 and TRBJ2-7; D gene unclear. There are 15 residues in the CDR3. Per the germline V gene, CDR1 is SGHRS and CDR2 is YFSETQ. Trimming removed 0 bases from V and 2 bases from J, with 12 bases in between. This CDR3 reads CASSLGQVGTYEQYF. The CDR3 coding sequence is TGCGCCAGCAGCTTGGGGCAGGTAGGGACCTACGAGCAGTACTTC.

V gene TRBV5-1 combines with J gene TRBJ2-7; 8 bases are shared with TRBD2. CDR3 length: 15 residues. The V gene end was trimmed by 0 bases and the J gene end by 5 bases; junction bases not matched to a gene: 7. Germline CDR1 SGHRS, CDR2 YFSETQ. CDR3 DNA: TGCGCCAGCAGCTTGGCCCTAGCGGGCCCCGACGAGCAGTACTTC. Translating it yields CASSLALAGPDEQYF.

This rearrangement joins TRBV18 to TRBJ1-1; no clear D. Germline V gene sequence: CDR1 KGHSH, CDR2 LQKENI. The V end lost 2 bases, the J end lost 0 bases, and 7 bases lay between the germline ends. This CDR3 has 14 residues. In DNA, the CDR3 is TGTGCCAGCTCACCAGAGTCCCTGAACACTGAAGCTTTCTTT. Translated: CASSPESLNTEAFF.

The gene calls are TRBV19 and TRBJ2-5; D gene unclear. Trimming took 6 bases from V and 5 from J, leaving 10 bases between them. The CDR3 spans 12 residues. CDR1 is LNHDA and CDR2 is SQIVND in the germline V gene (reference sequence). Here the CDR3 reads CASRGEGETQYF. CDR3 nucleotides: TGTGCCAGTAGGGGCGAAGGGGAGACCCAGTACTTC.

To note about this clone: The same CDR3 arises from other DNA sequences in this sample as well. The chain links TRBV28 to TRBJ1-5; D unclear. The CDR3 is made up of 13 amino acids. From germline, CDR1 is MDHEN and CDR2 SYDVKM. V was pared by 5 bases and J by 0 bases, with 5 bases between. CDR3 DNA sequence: TGTGCCAGCAGTCTTGATAGCAATCAGCCCCAGCATTTT. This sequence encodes CASSLDSNQPQHF.

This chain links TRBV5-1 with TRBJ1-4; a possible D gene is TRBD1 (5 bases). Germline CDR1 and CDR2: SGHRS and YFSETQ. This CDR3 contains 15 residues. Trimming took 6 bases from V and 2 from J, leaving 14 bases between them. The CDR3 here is CASKGTGGTNEKLFF. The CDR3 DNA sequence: TGCGCCAGCAAAGGGACGGGAGGTACTAATGAAAAACTGTTTTTT.

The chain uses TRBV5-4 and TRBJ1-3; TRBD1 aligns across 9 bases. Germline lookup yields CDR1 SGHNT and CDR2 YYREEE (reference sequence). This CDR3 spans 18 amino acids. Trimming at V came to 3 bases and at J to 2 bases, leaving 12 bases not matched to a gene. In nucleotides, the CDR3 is TGTGCCAGCAGCTGGGACAGGGAAGGACAAGTTCCTGGAAACACCATATATTTT. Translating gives CASSWDREGQVPGNTIYF. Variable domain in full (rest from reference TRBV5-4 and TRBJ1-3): ETGVTQSPTHLIKTRGQQVTLRCSSQSGHNTVSWYQQALGQGPQFIFQYYREEENGRGNFPPRFSGLQFPNYSSELNVNALELDDSALYLCASSWDREGQVPGNTIYFGEGSWLTVV.

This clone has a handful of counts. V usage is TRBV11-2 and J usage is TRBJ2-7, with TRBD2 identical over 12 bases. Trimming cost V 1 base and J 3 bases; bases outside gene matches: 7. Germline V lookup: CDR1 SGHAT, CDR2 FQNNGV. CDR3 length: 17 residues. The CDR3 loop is CASSLVGLAGGNYEQYF. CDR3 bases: TGTGCCAGCAGCTTAGTGGGTCTAGCGGGAGGGAACTACGAGCAGTACTTC.

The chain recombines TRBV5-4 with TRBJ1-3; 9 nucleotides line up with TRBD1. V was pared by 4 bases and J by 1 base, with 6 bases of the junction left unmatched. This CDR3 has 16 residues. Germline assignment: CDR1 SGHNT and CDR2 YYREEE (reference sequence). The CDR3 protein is CASSEGQGRSGNTIYF. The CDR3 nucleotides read TGTGCCAGCAGCGAGGGACAGGGAAGATCTGGAAACACCATATATTTT.

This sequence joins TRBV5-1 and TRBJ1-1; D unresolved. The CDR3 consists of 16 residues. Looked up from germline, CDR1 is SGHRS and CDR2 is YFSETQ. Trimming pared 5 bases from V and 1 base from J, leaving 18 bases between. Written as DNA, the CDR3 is TGCGCCAGCAGTCCTGGCCTGACAAGCCCGAACACTGAAGCTTTCTTT. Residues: CASSPGLTSPNTEAFF.

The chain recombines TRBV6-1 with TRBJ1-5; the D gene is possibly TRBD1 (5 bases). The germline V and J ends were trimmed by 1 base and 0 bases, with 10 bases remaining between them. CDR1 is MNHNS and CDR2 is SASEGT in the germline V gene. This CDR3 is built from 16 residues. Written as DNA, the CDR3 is TGTGCCAGCAGTGAAGTCTGGACAAGTAGCAATCAGCCCCAGCATTTT. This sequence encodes CASSEVWTSSNQPQHF.

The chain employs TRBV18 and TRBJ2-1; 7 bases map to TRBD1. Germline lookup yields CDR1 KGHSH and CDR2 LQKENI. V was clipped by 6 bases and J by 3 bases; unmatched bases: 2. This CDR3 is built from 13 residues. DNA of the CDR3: TGTGCCAGCTCCTGGGACAGCTACAATGAGCAGTTCTTC. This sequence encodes CASSWDSYNEQFF.

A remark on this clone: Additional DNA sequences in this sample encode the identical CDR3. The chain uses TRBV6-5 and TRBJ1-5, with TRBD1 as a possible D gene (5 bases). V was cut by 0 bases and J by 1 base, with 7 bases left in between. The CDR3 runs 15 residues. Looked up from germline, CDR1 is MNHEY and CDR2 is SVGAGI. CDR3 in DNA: TGTGCCAGCAGTTACTCTGGGGCGAGCAATCAGCCCCAGCATTTT. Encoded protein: CASSYSGASNQPQHF.

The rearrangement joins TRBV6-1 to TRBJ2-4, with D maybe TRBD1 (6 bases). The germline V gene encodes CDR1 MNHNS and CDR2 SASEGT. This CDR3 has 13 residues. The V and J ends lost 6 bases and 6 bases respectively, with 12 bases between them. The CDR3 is CASRETGSNIQYF. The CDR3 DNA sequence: TGTGCCAGCAGGGAGACAGGATCAAACATTCAGTACTTC.